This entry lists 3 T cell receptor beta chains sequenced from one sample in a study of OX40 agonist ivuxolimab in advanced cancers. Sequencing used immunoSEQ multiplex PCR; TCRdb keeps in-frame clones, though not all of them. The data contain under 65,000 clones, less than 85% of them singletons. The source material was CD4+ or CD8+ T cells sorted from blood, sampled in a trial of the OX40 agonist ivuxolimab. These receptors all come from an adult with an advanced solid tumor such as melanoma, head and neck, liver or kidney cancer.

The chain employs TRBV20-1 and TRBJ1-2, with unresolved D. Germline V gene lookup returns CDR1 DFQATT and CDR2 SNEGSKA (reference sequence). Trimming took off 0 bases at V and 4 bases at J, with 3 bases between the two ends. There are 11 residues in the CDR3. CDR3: CSARDSYGYTF. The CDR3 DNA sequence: TGCAGTGCTAGAGACAGCTATGGCTACACCTTC.

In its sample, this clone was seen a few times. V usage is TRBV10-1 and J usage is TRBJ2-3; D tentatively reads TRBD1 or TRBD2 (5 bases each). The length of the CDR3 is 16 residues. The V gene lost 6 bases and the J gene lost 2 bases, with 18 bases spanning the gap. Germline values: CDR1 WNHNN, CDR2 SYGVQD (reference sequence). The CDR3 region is CASSVRDEEFTDTQYF. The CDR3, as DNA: TGCGCCAGCAGCGTCCGGGACGAAGAGTTCACAGATACGCAGTATTTT.

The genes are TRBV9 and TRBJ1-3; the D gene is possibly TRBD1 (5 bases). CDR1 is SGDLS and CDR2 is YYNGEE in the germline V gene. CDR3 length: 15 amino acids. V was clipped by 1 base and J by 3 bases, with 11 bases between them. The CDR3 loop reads CASSVLQGSGNTIYF. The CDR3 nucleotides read TGTGCCAGCAGCGTACTGCAGGGTAGTGGAAACACCATATATTTT.